This paragraph covers one T cell receptor (beta chain) sequence. The data originate from a study of CD8 T cells in Susac syndrome. V lost 6 bases and J 4 bases, leaving 12 bases between the germline ends. Germline lookup yields CDR1 DFQATT and CDR2 SNEGSKA (reference sequence). This CDR3 is 12 amino acids long. Random hexamers were used to reverse transcribe an amount of about 0.5 to 1 ug RNA. TCRdb re-called the immunoSEQ multiplex PCR reads through MiXCR, storing one row per CDR3 protein. The data show 100,000 to 150,000 distinct CDR3 sequences, 85% to 95% seen once. Healthy donors served as the controls. They were matched for age and sex.

J is TRBJ1-2 and V is TRBV20-1; weak D call: TRBD1 (5 bases). The TCR was taken from a human donor in good health. The sequencing sample was made of CD4+ T cells from PBMCs. DNA for the CDR3: TGCAGTGCCAAGGGGCAGCTCTATGGCTACACCTTC. Translation: CSAKGQLYGYTF.